Below are 7 T cell receptor beta chains sequenced from a single sample in a study of blood T cell repertoires in COVID-19. Libraries were prepared by immunoSEQ multiplex PCR; TCRdb keeps only in-frame clonotypes and omits some of them. Among some 69,000 clones listed, roughly 79% were seen once. The sample was peripheral blood. The receptors stem from a woman aged 70-85 years with acute or convalescent COVID-19.

The rearrangement links TRBV6-4 to TRBJ2-3; D is possibly TRBD1 (5 bases). Trimming took off 5 bases at V and 4 bases at J, with 10 bases between the two ends. The CDR3 extends over 13 amino acids. Germline V lookup: CDR1 MRHNA, CDR2 SNTAGT. CDR3 amino acids: CASSPQVADTQYF. The CDR3 bases are TGTGCCAGCAGTCCACAGGTTGCAGATACGCAGTATTTT.

The genes are TRBV5-1 and TRBJ1-1, with 8 bases fitting TRBD1. V shed 4 bases and J 1 base; nucleotides not matched to a gene: 3. From germline, CDR1 is SGHRS and CDR2 YFSETQ. The CDR3 contains 14 residues. CDR3 nucleotides: TGCGCCAGCAGCAGGACAGGGCCGAACACTGAAGCTTTCTTT. The encoded protein is CASSRTGPNTEAFF.

The rearrangement joins TRBV28 to TRBJ2-5, with 7 bases lining up with TRBD1. Germline CDR1 MDHEN, CDR2 SYDVKM. This CDR3 has 14 amino acids. The J segment lost 3 bases and the V segment lost 3 bases, leaving 4 bases of the junction unmatched. CDR3 in amino acids: CASSFRDREETQYF. Here the CDR3 DNA reads TGTGCCAGCAGTTTTAGGGACAGAGAAGAGACCCAGTACTTC.

This clone was seen once. The chain combines TRBV7-9 with TRBJ1-2; D remains unclear. The CDR3 spans 13 residues. Trimming pared 5 bases from V and 0 bases from J, leaving 7 bases between. From germline, CDR1 is SEHNR and CDR2 FQNEAQ (reference sequence). The CDR3 DNA sequence: TGTGCCAGCAGCCCAGAAGCTAACTATGGCTACACCTTC. It translates to CASSPEANYGYTF. Based on the CDR3 plus reference TRBV7-9 and TRBJ1-2, the full variable domain is DTGVSQNPRHKITKRGQNVTFRCDPISEHNRLYWYRQTLGQGPEFLTYFQNEAQLEKSRLLSDRFSAERPKGSFSTLEIQRTEQGDSAMYLCASSPEANYGYTFGSGTRLTVV.

This chain uses TRBV7-2 with TRBJ1-6, with a possible D match to TRBD1 (6 bases). The V gene lost 0 bases and the J gene lost 9 bases, with 15 bases spanning the gap. Looked up from germline, CDR1 is SGHTA and CDR2 is FQGNSA. CDR3 length: 16 amino acids. The CDR3 is CASSLAGAQGISPLHF. In DNA, the CDR3 is TGTGCCAGCAGCTTAGCGGGGGCCCAGGGTATTTCACCCCTCCACTTT. Full variable domain (remainder filled in from reference TRBV7-2 and TRBJ1-6): GAGVSQSPSNKVTEKGKDVELRCDPISGHTALYWYRQSLGQGLEFLIYFQGNSAPDKSGLPSDRFSAERTGGSVSTLTIQRTQQEDSAVYLCASSLAGAQGISPLHFGNGTRLTVT.

In its sample, this clone was seen once. The CDR3 DNA sequence: TGTGCCAGTAGTCCCAGCGTGATCAACGAGCAGTACTTC. This encodes CASSPSVINEQYF. The chain carries TRBV19 and TRBJ2-7; D is ambiguous. Deletions cut 5 bases from V and 5 bases from J, with 13 bases between. The CDR3 is 13 residues long. Germline CDR1 LNHDA, CDR2 SQIVND (reference sequence).

V is TRBV12-3 or TRBV12-4 and J is TRBJ1-6; D is ambiguous. The germline V and J ends were trimmed by 3 bases and 9 bases, with 9 bases remaining between them. CDR3 length: 13 residues. Here the CDR3 reads CASSLEIGSPLHF. The CDR3 DNA reads TGTGCCAGCAGTTTGGAGATCGGTTCACCCCTCCACTTT.